These T cell receptor beta chains were read from a single sample in a study of memory CD4+ T cells and cytomegalovirus serostatus. TCRdb keeps only in-frame clones here, not all; method: immunoSEQ multiplex PCR. Of roughly 50,000 clones in the sample, around 80% are singletons; the top ten hold roughly 0.76%. Sequencing was carried out using memory CD4+ T cells from blood. All receptors come from an adult in good health and CMV-seronegative. Each CDR3 is given with its conserved first and last residue. A D gene is named only where the DNA matches it firmly. Expanded clones get a size class; other rows say once, few or many, or leave the size out.

clone_size	d_call	v_call	j_call	cdr3_aa	cdr3_nt
-	-	TRBV7-6	TRBJ2-2	CASSRGQGWTGELFF	TGTGCCAGCAGCCGGGGTCAGGGCTGGACCGGGGAGCTGTTTTTT
-	TRBD2	TRBV7-6	TRBJ2-3	CASSSLAGGTSTDTQYF	TGTGCCAGCAGCTCCCTAGCGGGGGGAACTAGCACAGATACGCAGTATTTT
few	-	TRBV18	TRBJ1-3	CASSPSGAGNTIYF	TGTGCCAGCTCACCATCCGGGGCTGGAAACACCATATATTTT
-	-	TRBV28	TRBJ1-1	CASGRGTEAFF	TGTGCCAGCGGGCGCGGCACTGAAGCTTTCTTT
-	-	TRBV6-1	TRBJ1-2	CASSEGAADYGYTF	TGTGCCAGCAGTGAAGGGGCGGCGGATTATGGCTACACCTTC
-	-	TRBV6-1	TRBJ2-1	CASFQGNNEQFF	TGTGCCAGCTTTCAGGGGAACAATGAGCAGTTCTTC
-	-	TRBV19	TRBJ1-5	CASRGEGGGNQPQHF	TGTGCCAGTAGGGGAGAAGGGGGGGGCAATCAGCCCCAGCATTTT
once	-	TRBV5-4	TRBJ2-5	CASSPPGSRQETQYF	TGTGCCAGCAGCCCCCCGGGAAGTCGCCAAGAGACCCAGTACTTC
few	-	TRBV7-8	TRBJ2-7	CASSFRRNSYEQYF	TGTGCCAGCAGCTTTCGCCGGAACTCCTACGAGCAGTACTTC
-	TRBD2	TRBV6-5	TRBJ2-3	CASSYSTSEGDTQYF	TGTGCCAGCAGTTACTCGACTAGCGAGGGAGATACGCAGTATTTT
-	-	TRBV7-9	TRBJ2-7	CASSPAYEQYF	TGTGCCAGCAGCCCCGCCTACGAGCAGTACTTC
-	TRBD2	TRBV27	TRBJ2-3	CASSLSRGRNGTSGGGGRYTQYF	TGTGCCAGCAGTTTATCCAGGGGCCGAAATGGGACTAGCGGGGGAGGGGGCAGGTATACGCAGTATTTT
-	-	TRBV6-5	TRBJ2-7	CATMGAGKAYEQYF	TGTGCCACCATGGGAGCGGGTAAAGCCTACGAGCAGTACTTC
-	TRBD1	TRBV7-9	TRBJ2-7	CASSPRTGTHSYEQYF	TGTGCCAGCAGCCCACGGACAGGAACGCACTCCTACGAGCAGTACTTC
-	-	TRBV19	TRBJ2-5	CASSIRVQETQYF	TGTGCCAGTAGTATAAGGGTCCAAGAGACCCAGTACTTC
-	-	TRBV6-6	TRBJ2-3	CASRADRSTDTQYF	TGTGCCAGCAGGGCCGACAGAAGCACAGATACGCAGTATTTT